The sequence of this T cell receptor beta chain was determined in a study of early T cells in non-severe SARS-CoV-2 infection. Study overall: It was bulk RNA from unsorted whole blood that was sequenced, and the chains were unpaired.

This clonotype has more than one count but fewer than ten. Its specificity is not known. Researchers attached unique molecular identifiers to individual cDNA molecules. Using its own MiXCR run on the 5' RACE reads, TCRdb lists one record per CDR3 protein. In the table there are fewer than 100,000 distinct CDR3 sequences, around 8.7% of which are singletons. General observations from the study: VDJdb-based annotation leaned toward anti-spike CD8 responses and missed private and CD4 specificities.

CDR1 and CDR2 from the germline V gene are ENHRY and SYGVKD. The CDR3 contains 14 residues. The V and J ends lost 6 bases and 2 bases respectively, with 12 bases between them. This clonotype was sampled from an adult who was a healthcare worker with PCR-confirmed SARS-CoV-2 infection or an uninfected control (not recorded which). The chain carries TRBV10-3 and TRBJ2-3; D call uncertain. Sequenced material: whole blood. The CDR3 loop is CAIRGSFSTDTQYF. In DNA, the CDR3 is TGTGCCATCAGGGGATCGTTTTCCACAGATACGCAGTATTTT.